What follows are 12 T cell receptor beta chains derived from one specimen sequenced in a study of CD8 T cells in ankylosing spondylitis. Their recognized antigens are unknown. Notes on the study in general: Ankylosing spondylitis blood seemed to carry a telltale TCR beta motif made of several highly homologous variants.

MiXCR was run by TCRdb on the 5' RACE reads, yielding one entry per CDR3 protein. The sample records fewer than 750,000 distinct CDR3 sequences, around 20% being singletons. The specimen sequenced was blood, either unsorted or a sorted T cell fraction (not recorded which). The receptor source for this set is a male donor with ankylosing spondylitis.

This sequence joins TRBV4-1 and TRBJ2-3; the D gene is possibly TRBD2 (5 bases). This CDR3 spans 16 amino acids. Germline V gene sequence: CDR1 MGHRA, CDR2 YSYEKL. The V end was cut by 0 bases, the J end by 2 bases, with 12 bases between. This chain's CDR3 is CASSQDREGFTDTQYF. CDR3 sequence (DNA): TGCGCCAGCAGCCAAGATAGAGAGGGATTCACAGATACGCAGTATTTT.

The table lists this clonotype with a few counts. This chain connects TRBV6-2 or TRBV6-3 to TRBJ1-5, with D uncertain. V was cut by 1 base and J by 0 bases, with 13 bases left in between. This CDR3 has 17 amino acids. CDR1 and CDR2 (germline): MNHEY, SVGEGT. The CDR3 DNA reads TGTGCCAGCAGTTACTTAGCAGGCTATAATAGCAATCAGCCCCAGCATTTT. Amino acids: CASSYLAGYNSNQPQHF.

The chain links TRBV12-3 or TRBV12-4 to TRBJ2-3; D is possibly TRBD1 or TRBD2 (5 bases each). The CDR3 loop spans 18 amino acids. Trimming cost V 4 bases and J 6 bases, with 26 bases left between them. For the CDR3, the DNA is TGTGCCAGCAGTTCTGCCAGGGAGAATGAGTGGATGTCGGATACGCAGTATTTT. Residues: CASSSARENEWMSDTQYF.

This clonotype was counted a few times. This chain links TRBV2 with TRBJ1-5, with D unresolved. Germline CDR1 reads SNHLY; CDR2 reads FYNNEI. There are 13 residues in the CDR3. Trimming removed 0 bases from V and 6 bases from J, with 6 bases in between. The CDR3: CASSEASGQPQHF. In nucleotides, the CDR3 is TGTGCCAGCAGTGAAGCTAGTGGTCAGCCCCAGCATTTT. Full variable domain (rest looked up from reference TRBV2 and TRBJ1-5): EPEVTQTPSHQVTQMGQEVILRCVPISNHLYFYWYRQILGQKVEFLVSFYNNEISEKSEIFDDQFSVERPDGSNFTLKIRSTKLEDSAMYFCASSEASGQPQHFGDGTRLSIL.

In its sample, this clonotype was seen a few times. The rearrangement uses TRBV5-1 and TRBJ2-2, with 10 bases matching TRBD2. V shed 5 bases, J shed 2 bases, and the junction held 6 bases outside the gene matches. The CDR3 is 16 residues long. Germline V gives CDR1 SGHRS, CDR2 YFSETQ. The CDR3 DNA reads TGCGCCAGCAGATTTCTAGCGGGAGAAAACACCGGGGAGCTGTTTTTT. Its protein product is CASRFLAGENTGELFF. Using reference TRBV5-1 and TRBJ2-2 for the parts outside the CDR3, the full variable domain is KAGVTQTPRYLIKTRGQQVTLSCSPISGHRSVSWYQQTPGQGLQFLFEYFSETQRNKGNFPGRFSGRQFSNSRSEMNVSTLELGDSALYLCASRFLAGENTGELFFGEGSRLTVL.

This clonotype has only a few counts. The J gene is TRBJ2-2, the V gene TRBV29-1, with D uncertain. The CDR3 runs to 12 residues. Between the trimmed V and J ends, which lost 6 bases and 5 bases, there was a span of 10 bases. Per germline, CDR1 SQVTM and CDR2 ANQGSEA. CDR3 sequence: CSVRTSTGELFF. The CDR3 DNA reads TGCAGCGTACGTACCTCAACCGGGGAGCTGTTTTTT.

The rearrangement uses TRBV20-1 and TRBJ1-1, with D possibly matching TRBD1 (5 bases). V dropped 6 bases and J dropped 4 bases, with 15 bases sitting between them. The CDR3 sequence is 13 residues long. CDR1 and CDR2 from the germline V gene are DFQATT and SNEGSKA (reference sequence). Written as DNA, the CDR3 is TGCAGTGCCCGAAGGGGTTCGAGCACTGAAGCTTTCTTT. Its translation is CSARRGSSTEAFF.

V gene TRBV4-2 combines with J gene TRBJ2-3; 12 positions match TRBD2. The CDR3 has 16 residues. The germline CDR1 and CDR2 sequences are LGHNA and YNFKEQ. Germline trimming cut 5 bases from V and 5 bases from J; bases unmatched to any gene: 8. The CDR3 region is CASSKRSSGGGDTQYF. CDR3 sequence (DNA): TGTGCCAGCAGCAAGAGGTCTAGCGGGGGGGGAGATACGCAGTATTTT.

The CDR3 is CSASALEGRQETQYF. Here the CDR3 DNA reads TGCAGTGCTAGTGCTTTGGAGGGACGTCAAGAGACCCAGTACTTC. This sequence joins TRBV20-1 and TRBJ2-5; D is perhaps TRBD2 (6 bases). Germline CDR1 DFQATT, CDR2 SNEGSKA (reference sequence). This CDR3 has 15 residues. V lost 3 bases to trimming and J lost 2 bases, with 16 bases between them.

The CDR3 sequence: CASSYVRGRRTEAFF. CDR3 DNA: TGTGCCAGCAGTTACGTACGGGGCCGGCGGACTGAAGCTTTCTTT. The gene calls are TRBV6-5 and TRBJ1-1; D possibly corresponds to TRBD1 (5 bases). CDR3 size: 15 residues. CDR1 is MNHEY, CDR2 SVGAGI, per germline. The V and J ends lost 2 bases and 5 bases respectively, with 15 bases between them.

V gene TRBV5-1 combines with J gene TRBJ2-7, with TRBD2 matching 7 bases. V lost 4 bases and J lost 3; bases outside the gene matches: 4. This CDR3 comprises 13 residues. The germline V gene has CDR1 SGHRS and CDR2 YFSETQ. Here the CDR3 reads CASSDGLGYEQYF. Here the CDR3 DNA reads TGCGCCAGCAGCGACGGACTAGGCTACGAGCAGTACTTC.

This clonotype appeared a few times. CDR3 DNA sequence: TGTGCCAGCAGTTTATATGGGGGAGGGCCAGGGACCCAGTACTTC. Translated: CASSLYGGGPGTQYF. The chain has TRBV12-3 or TRBV12-4 and TRBJ2-5, with 7 bases lining up with TRBD2. V gave up 2 bases and J gave up 7 bases; unmatched junction bases: 10. This CDR3 is 15 amino acids long.